This T cell receptor beta chain was identified during a study of identical twins. This clonotype was seen a few times. A template switching step contributed a universal primer site, while unique molecular identifiers were present in the cDNA. TCRdb re-derived calls from the 5' RACE reads in MiXCR, one entry per CDR3 protein. The repertoire holds about 340,000 distinct CDR3 sequences, approximately 13% seen once, with just over 7% in the top ten. This same sample was also taken into another study, of yellow fever vaccine responses in identical twins.

Material: CD8+ T cells sorted from blood. The TCR comes from a woman aged 18-30 years in good health.

The DNA of the CDR3 is TGTGCCAGCAGTTACTCAGGGGGGCCCGTGCCGGGGACTGAAGCTTTCTTT. Translated: CASSYSGGPVPGTEAFF. The chain is built from TRBV6-5 and TRBJ1-1; perhaps TRBD1 as D (6 bases). The germline V and J ends were trimmed by 0 bases and 5 bases, with 19 bases remaining between them. The CDR3 totals 17 residues. Germline V CDR1 and CDR2: MNHEY, SVGAGI.